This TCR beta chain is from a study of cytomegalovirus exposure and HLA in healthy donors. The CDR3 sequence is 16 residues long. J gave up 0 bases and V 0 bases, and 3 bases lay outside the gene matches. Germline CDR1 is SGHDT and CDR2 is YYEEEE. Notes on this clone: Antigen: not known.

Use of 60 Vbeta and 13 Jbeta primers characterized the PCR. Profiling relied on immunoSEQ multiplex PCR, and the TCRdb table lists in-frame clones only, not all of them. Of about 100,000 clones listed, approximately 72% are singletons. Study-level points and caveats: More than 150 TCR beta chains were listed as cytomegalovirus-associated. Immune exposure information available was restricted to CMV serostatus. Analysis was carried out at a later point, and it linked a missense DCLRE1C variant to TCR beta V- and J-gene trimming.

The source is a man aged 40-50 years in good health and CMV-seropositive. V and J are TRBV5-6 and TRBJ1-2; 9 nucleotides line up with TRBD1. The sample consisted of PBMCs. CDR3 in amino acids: CASSLGQGEANYGYTF. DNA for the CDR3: TGTGCCAGCAGCTTGGGACAGGGGGAAGCTAACTATGGCTACACCTTC.